This is a list of T cell receptor beta chains from one sample in a study of T cell responses to AZD1222 COVID-19 vaccine. Only in-frame clones appear in the TCRdb table, and some are missing; sequencing was by immunoSEQ multiplex PCR. The sample includes 150,000 to 200,000 clones, roughly 93% of them seen just once. Sequenced material: peripheral blood, taken on day 0 of AZD1222 vaccination. Every receptor here comes from an adult in good health. Both conserved end residues are part of each CDR3. The D gene is left open where the match is weak. Clone size, where shown, is once, few, many, or a class for clones that have expanded.

NA	TRBJ1-1	TRBD1	TRBV7-9	CASGIQGADTEAFF	TGTGCCAGCGGCATACAGGGGGCGGATACCGAAGCTTTCTTT
once	TRBJ1-5	TRBD1	TRBV27	CASSLQGAEGSNQPQHF	TGTGCCAGCAGTCTGCAGGGGGCTGAAGGTAGCAATCAGCCCCAGCATTTT
NA	TRBJ1-2	TRBD1	TRBV19	CASLTRDSPNYGYTF	TGTGCCAGTTTGACCCGGGACAGCCCTAACTATGGCTACACCTTC
NA	TRBJ2-1	TRBD2	TRBV5-1	CASSRIDSGGAYNEQFF	TGCGCCAGCAGCCGGATAGATAGCGGGGGGGCCTACAATGAGCAGTTCTTC
NA	TRBJ2-5	TRBD2	TRBV5-8	CASSTGLPLQETQYF	TGTGCCAGCAGCACGGGACTACCACTGCAAGAGACCCAGTACTTC
once	TRBJ2-7	TRBD1	TRBV28	CASRGTGGGYEQYF	TGTGCCAGCAGGGGGACAGGGGGCGGGTACGAGCAGTACTTC
NA	TRBJ2-2	TRBD2	TRBV7-6	CASSLSGGRPGELFF	TGTGCCAGCAGCTTATCGGGGGGGCGACCCGGGGAGCTGTTTTTT
NA	TRBJ1-2	NA	TRBV24-1	CATSDSDSPYGYTF	TGTGCCACCAGTGACTCGGACAGCCCCTATGGCTACACCTTC
NA	TRBJ1-2	NA	TRBV27	CASSPWGGMGGYTF	TGTGCCAGCAGCCCTTGGGGAGGGATGGGTGGCTACACCTTC
NA	TRBJ2-2	NA	TRBV2	CASRGGRGGTGELFF	TGTGCCAGCAGGGGGGGCAGGGGCGGCACCGGGGAGCTGTTTTTT
NA	TRBJ1-2	NA	TRBV6-5	CASSYSQGLGYGYTF	TGTGCCAGCAGTTACTCGCAAGGACTCGGCTATGGCTACACCTTC
NA	TRBJ1-6	TRBD1	TRBV24-1	CAIPGQGHSEGSPLHF	TGTGCCATCCCGGGACAGGGGCATTCGGAAGGTTCACCCCTCCACTTT
NA	TRBJ1-3	NA	TRBV20-1	CSASVGQSRLNTIYF	TGCAGTGCTAGTGTCGGACAGTCTCGGTTGAACACCATATATTTT
NA	TRBJ2-5	NA	TRBV18	CASSPRGAETQYF	TGTGCCAGCTCACCTAGGGGGGCCGAGACCCAGTACTTC